Ten or more counts support the clone carrying this T cell receptor (beta chain). The TCRbeta library incorporated unique molecular identifiers. TCRdb called the PCR reads again in MiXCR, with one record for every CDR3 protein. The sample lists fewer than 350,000 distinct CDR3 sequences; around a tenth were seen once. This sample is part of a study of T-cell reconstitution after alpha-beta-depleted transplantation in children. The CDR3 consists of 14 residues. V gave up 4 bases and J gave up 5 bases; unmatched junction bases: 7. The germline V gene encodes CDR1 DFQATT and CDR2 SNEGSKA (reference sequence).

The V and J genes are TRBV20-1 and TRBJ2-2; 7 nucleotides align to TRBD2. The specimen was peripheral blood, collected 180 days after TCRalphabeta/CD19-depleted stem cell transplant. The TCR originated in a male patient between 2 and 10 years old who had a stem cell transplant for chronic granulomatous disease, so the T cells may come from the graft donor. DNA for the CDR3: TGCAGTGCTAAACCCAGGGAGGGGACCGGGGAGCTGTTTTTT. Protein product: CSAKPREGTGELFF.